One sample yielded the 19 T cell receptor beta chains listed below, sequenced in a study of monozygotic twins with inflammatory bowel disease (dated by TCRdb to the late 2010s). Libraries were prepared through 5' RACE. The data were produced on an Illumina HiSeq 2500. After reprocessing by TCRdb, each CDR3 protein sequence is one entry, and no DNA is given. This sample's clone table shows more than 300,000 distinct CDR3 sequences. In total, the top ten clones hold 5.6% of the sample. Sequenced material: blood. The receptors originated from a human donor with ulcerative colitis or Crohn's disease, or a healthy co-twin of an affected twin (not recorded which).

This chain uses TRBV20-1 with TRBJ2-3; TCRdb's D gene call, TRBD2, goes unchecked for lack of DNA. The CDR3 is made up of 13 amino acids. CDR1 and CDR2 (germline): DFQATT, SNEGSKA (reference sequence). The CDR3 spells CSAGRMGTDTQYF.

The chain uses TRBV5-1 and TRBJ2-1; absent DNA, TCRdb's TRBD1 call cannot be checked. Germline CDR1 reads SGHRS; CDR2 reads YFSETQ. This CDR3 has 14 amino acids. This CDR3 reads CASSLGQGNNEQFF.

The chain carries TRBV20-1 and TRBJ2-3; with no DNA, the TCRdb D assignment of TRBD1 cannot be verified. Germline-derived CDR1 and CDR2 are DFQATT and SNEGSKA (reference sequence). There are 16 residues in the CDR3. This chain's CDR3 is CSIRGGELYSGDTQYF.

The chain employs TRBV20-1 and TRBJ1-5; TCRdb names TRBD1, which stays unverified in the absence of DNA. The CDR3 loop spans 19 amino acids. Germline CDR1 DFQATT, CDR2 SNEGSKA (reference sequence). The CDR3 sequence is CSARDRGQSISWSNQPQHF.

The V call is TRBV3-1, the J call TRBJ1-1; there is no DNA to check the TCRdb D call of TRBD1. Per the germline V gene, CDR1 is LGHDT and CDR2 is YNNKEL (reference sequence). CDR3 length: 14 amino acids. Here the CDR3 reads CASSRPRDGAEAFF. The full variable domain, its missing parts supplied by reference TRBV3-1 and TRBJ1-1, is DTAVSQTPKYLVTQMGNDKSIKCEQNLGHDTMYWYKQDSKKFLKIMFSYNNKELIINETVPNRFSPKSPDKAHLNLHINSLELGDSAVYFCASSRPRDGAEAFFGQGTRLTVV.

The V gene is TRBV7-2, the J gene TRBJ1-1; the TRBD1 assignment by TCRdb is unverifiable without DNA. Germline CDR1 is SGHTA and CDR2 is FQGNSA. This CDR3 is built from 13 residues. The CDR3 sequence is CASSLAGRGEAFF.

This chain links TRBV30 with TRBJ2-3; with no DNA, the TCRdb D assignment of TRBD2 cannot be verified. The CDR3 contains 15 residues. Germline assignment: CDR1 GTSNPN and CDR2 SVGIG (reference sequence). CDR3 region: CAWLQRGYSTDTQYF.

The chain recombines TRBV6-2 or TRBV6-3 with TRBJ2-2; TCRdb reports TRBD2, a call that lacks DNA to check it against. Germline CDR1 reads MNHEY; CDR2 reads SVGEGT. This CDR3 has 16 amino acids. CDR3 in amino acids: CASSLSLAGGTGELFF.

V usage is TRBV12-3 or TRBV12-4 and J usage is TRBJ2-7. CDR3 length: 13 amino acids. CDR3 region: CASSRTSTYEQYF.

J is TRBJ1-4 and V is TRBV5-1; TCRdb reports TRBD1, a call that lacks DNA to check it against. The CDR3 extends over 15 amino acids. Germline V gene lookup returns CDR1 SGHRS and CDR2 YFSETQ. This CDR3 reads CASSFRQTPGEKLFF.

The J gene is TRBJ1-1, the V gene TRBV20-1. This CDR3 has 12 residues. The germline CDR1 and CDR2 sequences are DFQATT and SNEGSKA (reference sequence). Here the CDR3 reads CSATQSDTQAFF.

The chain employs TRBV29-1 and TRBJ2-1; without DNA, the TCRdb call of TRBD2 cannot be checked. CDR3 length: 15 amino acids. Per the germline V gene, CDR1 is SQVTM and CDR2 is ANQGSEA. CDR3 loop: CSVGQLAGGYNEQFF.

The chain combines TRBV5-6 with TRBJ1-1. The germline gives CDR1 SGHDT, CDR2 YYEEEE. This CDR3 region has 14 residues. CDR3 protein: CASSGDAANTEAFF.

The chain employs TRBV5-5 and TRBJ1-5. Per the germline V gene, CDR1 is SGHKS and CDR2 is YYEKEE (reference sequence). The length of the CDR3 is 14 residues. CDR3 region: CASSLSRLNQPQHF.

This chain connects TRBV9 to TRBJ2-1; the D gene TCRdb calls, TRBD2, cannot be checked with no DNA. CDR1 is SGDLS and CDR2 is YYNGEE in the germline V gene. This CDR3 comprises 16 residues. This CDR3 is CASSHSGSGFYNEQFF.

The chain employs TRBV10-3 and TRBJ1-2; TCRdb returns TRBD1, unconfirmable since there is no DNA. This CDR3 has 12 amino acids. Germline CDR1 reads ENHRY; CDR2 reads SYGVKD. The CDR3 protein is CAIRTGDYGYTF.

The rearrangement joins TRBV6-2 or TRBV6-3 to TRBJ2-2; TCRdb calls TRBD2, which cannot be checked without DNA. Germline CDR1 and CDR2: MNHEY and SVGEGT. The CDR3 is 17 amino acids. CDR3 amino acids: CASSKLRLAGNTGELFF.

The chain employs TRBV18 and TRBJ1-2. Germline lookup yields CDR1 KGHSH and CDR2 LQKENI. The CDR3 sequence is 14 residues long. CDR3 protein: CASSPSIREDGYTF. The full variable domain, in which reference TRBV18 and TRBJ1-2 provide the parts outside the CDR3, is NAGVMQNPRHLVRRRGQEARLRCSPMKGHSHVYWYRQLPEEGLKFMVYLQKENIIDESGMPKERFSAEFPKEGPSILRIQQVVRGDSAAYFCASSPSIREDGYTFGSGTRLTVV.

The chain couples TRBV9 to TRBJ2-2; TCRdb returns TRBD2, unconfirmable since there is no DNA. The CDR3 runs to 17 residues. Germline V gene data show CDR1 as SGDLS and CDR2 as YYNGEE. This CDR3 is CASSVGLAGGHTGELFF.